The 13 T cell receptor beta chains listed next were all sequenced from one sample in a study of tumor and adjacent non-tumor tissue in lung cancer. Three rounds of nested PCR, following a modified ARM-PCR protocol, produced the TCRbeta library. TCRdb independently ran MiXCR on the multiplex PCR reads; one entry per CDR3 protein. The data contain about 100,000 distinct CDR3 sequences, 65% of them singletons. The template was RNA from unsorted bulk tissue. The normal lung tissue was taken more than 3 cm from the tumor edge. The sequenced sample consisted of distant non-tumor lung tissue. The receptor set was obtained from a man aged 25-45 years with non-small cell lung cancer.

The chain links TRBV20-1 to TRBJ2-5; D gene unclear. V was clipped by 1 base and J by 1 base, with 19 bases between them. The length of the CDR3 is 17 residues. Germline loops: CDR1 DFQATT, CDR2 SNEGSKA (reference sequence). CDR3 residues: CSARAGSNHPVQETQYF. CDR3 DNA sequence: TGCAGTGCTAGAGCCGGTTCCAACCACCCGGTCCAAGAGACCCAGTACTTC.

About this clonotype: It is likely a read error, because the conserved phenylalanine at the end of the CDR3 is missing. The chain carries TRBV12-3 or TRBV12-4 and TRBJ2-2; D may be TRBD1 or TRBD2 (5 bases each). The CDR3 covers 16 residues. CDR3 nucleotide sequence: TGTACCAGCAGTTTACAAAAAGGGGCGGGCATCAGGGAGCTGTTTTAT. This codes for CTSSLQKGAGIRELFY.

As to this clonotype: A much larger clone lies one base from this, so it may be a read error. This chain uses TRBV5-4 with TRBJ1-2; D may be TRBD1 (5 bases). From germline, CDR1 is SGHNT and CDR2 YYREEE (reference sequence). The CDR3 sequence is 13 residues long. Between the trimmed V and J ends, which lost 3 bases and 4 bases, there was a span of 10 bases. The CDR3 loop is CASSSLGVYGYTF. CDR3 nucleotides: TGTGCCAGCAGCTCCTTAGGGGTCTATGGCTACACCTTC. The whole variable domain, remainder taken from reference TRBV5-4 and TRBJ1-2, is ETGVTQSPTHLIKTRGQQVTLRCSSQSGHNTVSWYQQALGQGPQFIFQYYREEENGRGNFPPRFSGLQFPNYSSELNVNALELDDSALYLCASSSLGVYGYTFGSGTRLTVV.

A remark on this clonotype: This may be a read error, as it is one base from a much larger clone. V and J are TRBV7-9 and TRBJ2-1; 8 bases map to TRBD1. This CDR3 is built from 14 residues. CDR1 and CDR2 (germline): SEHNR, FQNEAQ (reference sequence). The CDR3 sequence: CASSLAGTGNERFF. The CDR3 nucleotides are TGTGCCAGCAGCTTAGCGGGGACAGGCAATGAGCGGTTCTTC.

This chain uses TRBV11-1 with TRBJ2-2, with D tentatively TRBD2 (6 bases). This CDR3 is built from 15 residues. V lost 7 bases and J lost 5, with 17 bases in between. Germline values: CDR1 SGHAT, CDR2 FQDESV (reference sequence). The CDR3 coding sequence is TGTGCCAGCATACCAAGTCCACGGGGGACCGGGGAGCTGTTTTTT. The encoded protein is CASIPSPRGTGELFF.

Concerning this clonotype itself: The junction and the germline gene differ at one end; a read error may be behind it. The CDR3 nucleotides read TGTGCCAGCAGCCAGAAGGGCAGGGAGGCCAGGGAGCTATTTTTT. It codes for CASSQKGREARELFF. The genes are TRBV11-1 and TRBJ2-2, with a weak D call TRBD2 (6 bases). CDR3 length equals 15 residues. Germline V gene data show CDR1 as SGHAT and CDR2 as FQDESV (reference sequence).

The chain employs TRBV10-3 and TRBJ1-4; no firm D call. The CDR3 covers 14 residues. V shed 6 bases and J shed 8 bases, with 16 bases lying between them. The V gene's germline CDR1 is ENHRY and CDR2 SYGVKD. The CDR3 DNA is TGTGCCATCAGCCCTGAAGGAGGAATGGAAAAACTGTTTTTT. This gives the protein CAISPEGGMEKLFF.

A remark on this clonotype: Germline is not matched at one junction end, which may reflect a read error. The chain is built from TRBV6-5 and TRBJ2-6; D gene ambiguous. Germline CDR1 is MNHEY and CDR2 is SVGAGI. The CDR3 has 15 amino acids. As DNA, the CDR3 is TGTGCCACCACTATCATGATCTCCGGAGCCAACATCCTGACTTTC. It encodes CATTIMISGANILTF.

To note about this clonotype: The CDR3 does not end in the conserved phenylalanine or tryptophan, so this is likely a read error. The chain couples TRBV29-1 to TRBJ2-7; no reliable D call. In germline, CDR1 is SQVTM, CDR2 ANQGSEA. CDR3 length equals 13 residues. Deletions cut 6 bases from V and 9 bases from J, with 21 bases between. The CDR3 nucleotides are TGCAGCGTGGACGGAGCCGTCCCCGGCGTGCAGTACTAC. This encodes CSVDGAVPGVQYY.

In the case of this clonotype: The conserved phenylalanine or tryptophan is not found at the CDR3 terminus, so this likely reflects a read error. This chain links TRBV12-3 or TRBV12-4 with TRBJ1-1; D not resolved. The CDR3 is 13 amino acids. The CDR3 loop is CASKRDMKTEAFL. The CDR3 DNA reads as TGTGCCAGCAAGCGAGACATGAAAACTGAAGCTTTCCTT.

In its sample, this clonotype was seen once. The CDR3 spells CSVTEARYGYTF. DNA for the CDR3: TGCAGTGTTACTGAAGCGAGGTATGGCTACACCTTC. The chain uses TRBV20-1 and TRBJ1-2; D uncertain. Germline V gene data show CDR1 as DFQATT and CDR2 as SNEGSKA (reference sequence). Trimming shortened V by 7 bases and J by 5 bases, and 14 bases separated the two germline ends. The CDR3 is 12 amino acids.

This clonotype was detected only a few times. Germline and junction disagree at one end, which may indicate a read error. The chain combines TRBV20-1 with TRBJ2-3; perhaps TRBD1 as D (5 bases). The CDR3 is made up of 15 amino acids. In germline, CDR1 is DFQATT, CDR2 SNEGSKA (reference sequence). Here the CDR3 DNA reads TGCAGTGCTAGAGGGCAGGGTCCCGTCACAGATACGCGGTATTTT. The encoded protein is CSARGQGPVTDTRYF.

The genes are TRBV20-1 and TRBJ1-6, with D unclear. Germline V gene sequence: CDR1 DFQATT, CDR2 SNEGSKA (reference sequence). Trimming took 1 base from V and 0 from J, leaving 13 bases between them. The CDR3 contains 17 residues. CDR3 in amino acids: CSARASEMSSYNSPLHF. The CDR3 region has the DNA TGCAGTGCTAGAGCCTCCGAGATGAGCTCCTATAATTCACCCCTCCACTTT.